These 13 T cell receptor beta chains were all obtained from the same sample, sequenced in a study of CD8+ T cells in alopecia areata (dated by TCRdb to 2017 to 2018). From alopecia areata patients, peripheral blood was collected along with lesional scalp punch biopsies. Library method: the immunoSEQ multiplex PCR assay. To provide template for TCR sequencing, every sample had RNA extracted and reverse transcribed into cDNA. The table was pulled from immuneACCESS by TCRdb, which kept in-frame rearrangements only. Such tables lose some clones; where checked, under half of the loss comes from unresolved V genes, and the rest has no known cause. Across this sample there are some 16,000 clones, with roughly three fifths seen only once. The ten largest clones represent approximately 13% of the sample. Sequenced sample: skin. The source of these receptors is a human donor with alopecia areata.

The chain recombines TRBV5-1 with TRBJ2-4; 7 bases are a match to TRBD2. V gave up 7 bases and J gave up 7 bases; unmatched junction bases: 8. The CDR3 contains 13 residues. Germline V lookup: CDR1 SGHRS, CDR2 YFSETQ. Here the CDR3 reads CASQSLGGNIQYF. CDR3 coding DNA: TGCGCCAGCCAAAGCCTCGGGGGGAACATTCAGTACTTC. The whole variable domain, remainder taken from reference TRBV5-1 and TRBJ2-4, is KAGVTQTPRYLIKTRGQQVTLSCSPISGHRSVSWYQQTPGQGLQFLFEYFSETQRNKGNFPGRFSGRQFSNSRSEMNVSTLELGDSALYLCASQSLGGNIQYFGAGTRLSVL.

V and J are TRBV7-9 and TRBJ2-7, with TRBD1 as a possible D gene (5 bases). V shed 4 bases and J shed 7 bases, with 11 bases lying between them. Germline-derived CDR1 and CDR2 are SEHNR and FQNEAQ (reference sequence). The CDR3 is made up of 12 amino acids. The CDR3 loop reads CASSSRQMEQYF. The CDR3 nucleotides read TGTGCCAGCAGCTCAAGACAGATGGAGCAGTACTTC. The full variable domain, completed using reference TRBV7-9 and TRBJ2-7, is DTGVSQNPRHKITKRGQNVTFRCDPISEHNRLYWYRQTLGQGPEFLTYFQNEAQLEKSRLLSDRFSAERPKGSFSTLEIQRTEQGDSAMYLCASSSRQMEQYFGPGTRLTVT.

This rearrangement joins TRBV7-6 to TRBJ2-1; D is perhaps TRBD1 (6 bases). The CDR3 extends over 13 amino acids. Germline values: CDR1 SGHVS, CDR2 FNYEAQ. V was cut by 4 bases and J by 9 bases, with 13 bases left in between. This chain's CDR3 is CASSSNRAGEQFF. The CDR3 DNA reads as TGTGCCAGCAGCTCCAACAGGGCTGGTGAGCAGTTCTTC.

This rearrangement joins TRBV28 to TRBJ1-1; TRBD1 matches 8 bases. J gave up 4 bases and V 6 bases, and 10 bases lay outside the gene matches. Germline V CDR1 and CDR2: MDHEN, SYDVKM. This CDR3 is built from 15 residues. The CDR3 nucleotides are TGTGCCAGCAGGAGACAGTGGACAGGGACCACTGAAGCTTTCTTT. As protein: CASRRQWTGTTEAFF.

On this clone: A single base separates this from a much larger clone, so it may be a read error. This sequence joins TRBV4-2 and TRBJ1-1; tentative D call: TRBD1 (5 bases). The CDR3 runs to 17 residues. Looked up from germline, CDR1 is LGHNA and CDR2 is YNFKEQ. V lost 1 base and J 0 bases, leaving 15 bases between the germline ends. The CDR3 nucleotides read TGTGCCAGCAGCCAAGTTGATCTGGGGCTGGTGAACACTGAAGCTTTCTTT. Its translation is CASSQVDLGLVNTEAFF.

The rearrangement joins TRBV18 to TRBJ2-5; TRBD2 aligns across 8 bases. CDR3 length: 15 amino acids. The germline CDR1 and CDR2 sequences are KGHSH and LQKENI. The V gene end was trimmed by 0 bases and the J gene end by 3 bases; junction bases not matched to a gene: 3. The CDR3 DNA is TGTGCCAGCTCACCACCAACGGGAGGGAAAGAGACCCAGTACTTC. It specifies CASSPPTGGKETQYF.

The gene calls are TRBV5-1 and TRBJ2-2, with D tentatively TRBD1 or TRBD2 (5 bases each). Between the trimmed V and J ends, which lost 0 bases and 4 bases, there was a span of 10 bases. This CDR3 is built from 15 residues. CDR1 is SGHRS, CDR2 YFSETQ, per germline. The CDR3 DNA reads as TGCGCCAGCAGCTTGGCCCCAGGGAGCACCGGGGAGCTGTTTTTT. Translation gives CASSLAPGSTGELFF.

This chain joins TRBV5-1 and TRBJ2-7; 7 bases are shared with TRBD1. Germline lookup yields CDR1 SGHRS and CDR2 YFSETQ. The CDR3 is 13 residues long. The junction had 3 bases not matched to a gene; V was cut back by 4 bases and J by 2 bases. CDR3 protein: CASSTGTAYEQYF. Written as DNA, the CDR3 is TGCGCCAGCAGCACCGGGACAGCCTACGAGCAGTACTTC.

The V call is TRBV5-4, the J call TRBJ2-7, with D tentatively TRBD2 (5 bases). This CDR3 is built from 15 residues. Germline loops: CDR1 SGHNT, CDR2 YYREEE (reference sequence). Trimming took 0 bases from V and 4 from J, leaving 14 bases between them. CDR3 in amino acids: CASSLGAGLSYEQYF. The CDR3, as DNA: TGTGCCAGCAGCTTGGGCGCGGGTCTCAGTTACGAGCAGTACTTC. Full variable domain (missing parts from reference TRBV5-4 and TRBJ2-7): ETGVTQSPTHLIKTRGQQVTLRCSSQSGHNTVSWYQQALGQGPQFIFQYYREEENGRGNFPPRFSGLQFPNYSSELNVNALELDDSALYLCASSLGAGLSYEQYFGPGTRLTVT.

The chain recombines TRBV9 with TRBJ2-5; TRBD1 agrees at 10 bases. The germline CDR1 and CDR2 sequences are SGDLS and YYNGEE. The length of the CDR3 is 16 residues. J lost 11 bases, V lost 1 base, and 14 bases had no gene match. Written as DNA, the CDR3 is TGTGCCAGCAGCGTAAAATCGACAGGGGGCTCGGGAGAGCAGTACTTC. Translated: CASSVKSTGGSGEQYF.

In this sample, this clone is medium-sized. This rearrangement joins TRBV4-1 to TRBJ2-1; D not certain. Germline V CDR1 and CDR2: MGHRA, YSYEKL. This CDR3 has 18 residues. V was clipped by 1 base and J by 4 bases, with 20 bases between them. CDR3 loop: CASSQVDMGLSVYNEQFF. The CDR3 nucleotides read TGCGCCAGCAGCCAAGTAGATATGGGTTTATCTGTATACAATGAGCAGTTCTTC.

In its sample, this clone was seen once. The rearrangement joins TRBV28 to TRBJ2-3, with a weak D call TRBD2 (6 bases). The CDR3 sequence is 13 residues long. The V and J ends lost 1 base and 6 bases respectively, with 8 bases between them. Germline V gives CDR1 MDHEN, CDR2 SYDVKM. The CDR3 DNA sequence: TGTGCCAGCAGTTTATCGGGAGCGGATACGCAGTATTTT. This codes for CASSLSGADTQYF.

The chain uses TRBV19 and TRBJ2-3; 13 nucleotides line up with TRBD2. Trimming removed 3 bases from V and 6 bases from J; junction bases left unmatched: 3. The CDR3 spans 15 residues. Germline CDR1 reads LNHDA; CDR2 reads SQIVND (reference sequence). CDR3 sequence: CASSIVTSGRDTQYF. In DNA, the CDR3 is TGTGCCAGTAGTATTGTGACTAGCGGGAGGGATACGCAGTATTTT.